This T cell receptor beta chain emerged from a study of T cell repertoires in cytomegalovirus infection. In the study overall: Used in the study were CMV epitopes, some recently identified and HLA-C-restricted, others well-studied and HLA-B-restricted. CMV infection together with matching HLA type was indicated by public TCR beta signatures.

The CDR3 loop spans 12 amino acids. The V gene's germline CDR1 is MNHEY and CDR2 SMNVEV (reference sequence). With V trimmed by 8 bases and J by 9 bases, 2 bases remained unmatched. TCRdb called the reads again in MiXCR, with one record for every CDR3 protein. The table includes over 100,000 distinct CDR3 sequences, under 30% detected once. The sample holds a few counts of this clonotype. Its antigen is not known. The study, taken as a whole, reports: Totalled public TCR beta family frequency picked out people who carried CMV plus the relevant HLA. What dominated the ex vivo response were HLA-C-restricted CMV-specific TCR beta clonotypes.

The material sequenced was CD8+ T cells from cultured PBMCs, taken from culture after CMV antigen stimulation. The source of this sequence is a human donor in good health (CMV status not recorded). Some clones in this sample may be carry-over from other donors' samples. This chain connects TRBV27 to TRBJ1-6; 9 positions match TRBD1. The CDR3 DNA follows: TGTGCCAGCCGGACAGGGGTTTCACCCCTCCACTTT. Its protein product is CASRTGVSPLHF.